This TCR beta chain was observed in a study of cytomegalovirus exposure and HLA in healthy donors. A word on this clone: What it binds is not known. The conserved phenylalanine or tryptophan normally closing the CDR3 is absent here, so this likely arose from a read error.

The PCR contained 60 Vbeta and 13 Jbeta primers. Measured with immunoSEQ multiplex PCR; TCRdb has only the in-frame clones, and not every one. The sample lists 50,000 or so clones, around 82% occurring once. Study results and caveats: In vitro, a few CMV-associated chains proved specific for CMV antigens. Many donors shared some public TCRs, even though most TCR sequences were rare. For TCR beta chains, V- and J-gene trimming was later linked to a missense DCLRE1C variant. Reportedly, cytomegalovirus status was diagnosed with high sensitivity and specificity.

Looked up from germline, CDR1 is LGHNT and CDR2 is FRNRAP. The CDR3 is made up of 12 amino acids. V shed 3 bases and J shed 4 bases, with 7 bases lying between them. Sequencing input: PBMCs. The clonotype originates from a boy younger than 18 in good health and CMV-seropositive. The rearrangement links TRBV12-5 to TRBJ2-7, with D unclear. The CDR3: CASGLDIYEQYL. The CDR3 nucleotides are TGTGCTAGTGGTTTAGACATATACGAGCAGTACCTC.